This is a list of T cell receptor beta chains from one sample in a study of blood T cells in healthy people across ages. TCRdb ran MiXCR on the 5' RACE reads and lists one entry per CDR3 protein. The table includes roughly 640,000 distinct CDR3 sequences, about 30% detected once. Sequenced input: blood. Receptors originate from a woman older than 75 in good health. CDR3s include the opening cysteine and the closing phenylalanine or tryptophan. Each record gives: J gene, D gene, V gene, clone size, CDR3 protein, CDR3 DNA. D genes are given only for firm matches. The size entry is marked missing in some rows and otherwise reads once, few, many or a size class.

TRBJ2-1 | NA | TRBV7-2 | many | CASSLGSGAGLGEQFF | TGTGCCAGCAGCTTAGGTTCAGGGGCAGGGTTGGGTGAGCAGTTCTTC
TRBJ2-7 | NA | TRBV6-2/TRBV6-3 | NA | CASSYPRDTLRDEQYF | TGTGCCAGCAGTTACCCGAGGGACACACTACGGGACGAGCAGTACTTC
TRBJ2-7 | NA | TRBV11-2 | many | CASSRQASYEQYF | TGTGCCAGCAGCCGACAGGCCTCCTACGAGCAGTACTTC
TRBJ2-2 | NA | TRBV9 | few | CASSVAGGNTGELFF | TGTGCCAGCAGCGTAGCGGGGGGCAACACCGGGGAGCTGTTTTTT
TRBJ2-7 | NA | TRBV12-3/TRBV12-4 | many | CASTEGNRATSYEQYF | TGTGCCAGCACCGAGGGTAACAGAGCTACTTCCTACGAGCAGTACTTC
TRBJ1-1 | NA | TRBV6-5 | few | CASQDRNTEAFF | TGTGCCAGCCAGGACAGGAACACTGAAGCTTTCTTT
TRBJ2-3 | TRBD2 | TRBV20-1 | NA | CSVRDGGRSTDTQYF | TGCAGTGTCAGAGACGGCGGGAGGAGCACAGATACGCAGTATTTT
TRBJ2-5 | NA | TRBV28 | NA | CASSPAGRDSGHSEQYF | TGTGCCAGCAGTCCGGCGGGTCGGGATTCCGGCCACAGTGAGCAGTACTTC
TRBJ2-4 | TRBD1 | TRBV7-3 | many | CASSSTGQGRNIQYF | TGTGCCAGCAGCTCAACGGGACAGGGTAGAAACATTCAGTACTTC
TRBJ2-3 | NA | TRBV7-2 | NA | CASSLGRGRTDAQYF | TGTGCCAGCAGCTTAGGCCGGGGGCGCACAGATGCGCAGTATTTT
TRBJ2-7 | TRBD1 | TRBV27 | NA | CASSSPTGSAYEQYF | TGTGCCAGCAGTTCTCCGACAGGGTCCGCCTACGAGCAGTACTTC
TRBJ1-1 | TRBD1 | TRBV10-3 | few | CAISEAPGQGGTEAFF | TGTGCCATCAGTGAAGCCCCGGGACAGGGGGGCACTGAAGCTTTCTTT
TRBJ2-7 | TRBD1 | TRBV29-1 | many | CSVPGTGGPYEQYF | TGCAGCGTCCCCGGCACAGGGGGCCCCTACGAGCAGTACTTC
TRBJ2-7 | NA | TRBV7-2 | NA | CASRRGTVSYNEQYF | TGTGCCAGCAGGCGCGGGACAGTCTCCTACAATGAGCAGTACTTC
TRBJ1-1 | NA | TRBV21-1 | few | CASRLRDREEAFF | TGTGCCAGCAGGCTCCGGGACAGGGAGGAAGCTTTCTTT
TRBJ1-5 | TRBD1 | TRBV5-1 | few | CASSLGTGEQPQHF | TGCGCCAGCAGCCTCGGGACAGGGGAGCAGCCCCAGCATTTT
TRBJ2-5 | TRBD1 | TRBV5-1 | many | CASSSSGGQGTETQYF | TGCGCCAGCAGCTCCTCTGGGGGACAGGGGACCGAGACCCAGTACTTC
TRBJ2-7 | TRBD2 | TRBV5-1 | many | CASSPTSGGVTISYEQYF | TGCGCCAGCAGCCCGACTAGCGGGGGGGTTACGATATCCTACGAGCAGTACTTC
TRBJ2-1 | NA | TRBV11-2 | few | CASSRLRLGDGQFF | TGTGCCAGCAGCCGCCTCCGGCTTGGGGATGGGCAGTTCTTC
TRBJ2-2 | NA | TRBV4-2 | NA | CASSPMTGELFF | TGTGCCAGCAGCCCTATGACCGGGGAGCTGTTTTTT
TRBJ1-3 | NA | TRBV28 | NA | CASSPSGTAGNTIYF | TGTGCCAGCAGTCCAAGTGGGACTGCTGGAAACACCATATATTTT
TRBJ1-6 | NA | TRBV5-5 | few | CASSQIVGSGSPLHF | TGTGCCAGCAGCCAGATTGTAGGGTCAGGCTCACCCCTCCACTTT
TRBJ1-2 | NA | TRBV12-3/TRBV12-4 | many | CASSLYGGGYGYTF | TGTGCCAGCAGTTTATACGGGGGGGGGTATGGCTACACCTTC
TRBJ1-2 | NA | TRBV6-1 | many | CASSEAVGARGYTF | TGTGCCAGCAGTGAAGCGGTTGGGGCGCGGGGCTACACCTTC
TRBJ1-1 | NA | TRBV20-1 | NA | CSTPRPGNTEAFF | TGCAGTACTCCACGGCCAGGAAACACTGAAGCTTTCTTT
TRBJ2-7 | TRBD1 | TRBV7-9 | NA | CASSLALGGTGGHEQYF | TGTGCCAGCAGCTTAGCGCTAGGGGGGACAGGGGGCCACGAGCAGTACTTC
TRBJ1-2 | NA | TRBV6-2/TRBV6-3 | many | CASSYRGLHYGYTF | TGTGCCAGCAGTTACAGGGGCCTCCATTATGGCTACACCTTC
TRBJ2-3 | NA | TRBV6-2/TRBV6-3 | NA | CASSYVGISTDTQYF | TGTGCCAGCAGTTACGTGGGGATTAGCACAGATACGCAGTATTTT
TRBJ1-6 | TRBD1 | TRBV6-2/TRBV6-3 | NA | CASSPARGYSPLHF | TGTGCCAGCAGCCCCGCCAGGGGGTATTCACCCCTCCACTTT
TRBJ2-7 | TRBD1 | TRBV7-8 | many | CASSLVQTGPYEQYF | TGTGCCAGCAGCTTAGTGCAGACAGGGCCCTACGAGCAGTACTTC
TRBJ2-7 | NA | TRBV7-8 | many | CASSLGTAPYEQYF | TGTGCCAGCAGCTTAGGGACAGCTCCCTACGAGCAGTACTTC
TRBJ2-3 | NA | TRBV20-1 | NA | CSARGGRGSTDTQYF | TGCAGTGCTAGAGGAGGGCGGGGAAGCACAGATACGCAGTATTTT
TRBJ1-2 | TRBD1 | TRBV7-2 | many | CASSPDRVGYGYTF | TGTGCCAGCAGCCCGGACAGGGTTGGATATGGCTACACCTTC
TRBJ1-2 | TRBD1 | TRBV5-1 | few | CASSPPGTGVLNGYTF | TGCGCCAGCAGCCCCCCCGGGACAGGGGTTTTGAATGGCTACACCTTC
TRBJ1-5 | NA | TRBV6-1 | many | CASSEAAGTGQPQHF | TGTGCCAGCAGTGAGGCGGCAGGGACGGGCCAGCCCCAGCATTTT
TRBJ1-1 | NA | TRBV6-6 | NA | CASSPTGSRGTEAFF | TGTGCCAGCAGCCCTACAGGGAGTCGGGGAACTGAAGCTTTCTTT
TRBJ1-5 | NA | TRBV5-6 | NA | CASSSGNSSQPQHF | TGTGCCAGCAGCTCCGGGAATAGCAGTCAGCCCCAGCATTTT
TRBJ2-1 | NA | TRBV20-1 | many | CSATGIPNEQFF | TGCAGTGCAACCGGGATCCCGAATGAGCAGTTCTTC
TRBJ2-3 | TRBD2 | TRBV7-2 | many | CASSSLKRGITDTQYF | TGTGCCAGCAGCTCACTTAAGCGGGGGATCACAGATACGCAGTATTTT
TRBJ2-1 | NA | TRBV7-9 | many | CASSPGDYYNEQFF | TGTGCCAGCAGCCCAGGGGACTACTACAATGAGCAGTTCTTC
TRBJ1-1 | TRBD1 | TRBV7-2 | NA | CASSRGGQLNTEAFF | TGTGCCAGCAGCCGAGGGGGACAGTTGAACACTGAAGCTTTCTTT
TRBJ2-1 | TRBD1 | TRBV24-1 | many | CATSDGRGQGAFNEQFF | TGTGCCACCAGTGATGGACGGGGACAGGGGGCGTTCAATGAGCAGTTCTTC
TRBJ1-3 | NA | TRBV10-3 | NA | CAISGGSSGNTIYF | TGTGCCATCAGTGGAGGCAGCTCTGGAAACACCATATATTTT
TRBJ1-4 | NA | TRBV25-1 | many | CASSETQGAEKLFF | TGTGCCAGCAGTGAAACACAGGGAGCTGAAAAACTGTTTTTT